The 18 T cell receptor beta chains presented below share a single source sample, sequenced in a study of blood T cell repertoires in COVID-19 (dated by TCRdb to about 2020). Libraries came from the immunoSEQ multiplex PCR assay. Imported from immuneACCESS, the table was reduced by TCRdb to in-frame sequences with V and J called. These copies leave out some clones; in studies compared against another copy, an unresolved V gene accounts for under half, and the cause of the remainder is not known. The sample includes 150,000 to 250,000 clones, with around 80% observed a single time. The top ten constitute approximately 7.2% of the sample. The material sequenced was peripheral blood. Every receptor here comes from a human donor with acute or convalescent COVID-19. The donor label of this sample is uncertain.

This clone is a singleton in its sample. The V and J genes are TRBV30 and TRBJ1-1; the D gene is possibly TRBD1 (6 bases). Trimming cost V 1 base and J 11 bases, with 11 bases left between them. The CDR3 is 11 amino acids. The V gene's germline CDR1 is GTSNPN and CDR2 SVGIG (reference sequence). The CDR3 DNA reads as TGTGCCTGGAGTGACAGGGTTGCGGCTTTCTTT. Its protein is CAWSDRVAAFF.

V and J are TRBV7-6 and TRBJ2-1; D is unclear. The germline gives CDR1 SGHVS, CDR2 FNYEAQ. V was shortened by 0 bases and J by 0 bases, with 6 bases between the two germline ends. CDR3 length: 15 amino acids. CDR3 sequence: CASSLAASSYNEQFF. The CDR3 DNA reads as TGTGCCAGCAGCTTAGCCGCTAGCTCCTACAATGAGCAGTTCTTC.

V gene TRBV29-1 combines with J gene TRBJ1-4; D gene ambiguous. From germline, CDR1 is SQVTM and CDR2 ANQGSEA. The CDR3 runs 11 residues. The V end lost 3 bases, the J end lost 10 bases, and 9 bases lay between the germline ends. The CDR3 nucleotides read TGCAGCGTTGAGGTAGTCGGAAAACTGTTTTTT. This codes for CSVEVVGKLFF.

CDR3 DNA: TGTGCCAGCAGTTGGACACAGACTAACTATGGCTACACCTTC. It translates to CASSWTQTNYGYTF. The J gene is TRBJ1-2, the V gene TRBV2, with D possibly TRBD1 on 5 matching bases. Germline V gene lookup returns CDR1 SNHLY and CDR2 FYNNEI. V gave up 5 bases and J gave up 0 bases, with 10 bases separating them. CDR3 length: 14 residues.

The CDR3 is CASSLYTPQGSRAGYTF. Here the CDR3 DNA reads TGTGCCAGCAGTTTATACACCCCCCAGGGGTCACGAGCTGGCTACACCTTC. The chain couples TRBV27 to TRBJ1-2; D may be TRBD1 (6 bases). The CDR3 contains 17 residues. Germline CDR1 and CDR2: MNHEY and SMNVEV (reference sequence). Trimming removed 1 base at V and 7 bases at J, with 22 bases between.

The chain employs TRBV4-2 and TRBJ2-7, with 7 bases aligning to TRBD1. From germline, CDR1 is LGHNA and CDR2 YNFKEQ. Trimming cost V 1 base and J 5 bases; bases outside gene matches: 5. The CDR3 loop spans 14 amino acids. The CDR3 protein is CASSQGQGWDEQYF. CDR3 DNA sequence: TGTGCCAGCAGCCAAGGACAGGGTTGGGACGAGCAGTACTTC.

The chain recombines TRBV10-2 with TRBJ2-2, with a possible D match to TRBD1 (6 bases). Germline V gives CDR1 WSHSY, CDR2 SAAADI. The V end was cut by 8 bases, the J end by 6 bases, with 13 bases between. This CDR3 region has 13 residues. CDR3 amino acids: CASSGASSGELFF. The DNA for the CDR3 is TGCGCCAGCTCAGGGGCTAGCTCCGGGGAGCTGTTTTTT.

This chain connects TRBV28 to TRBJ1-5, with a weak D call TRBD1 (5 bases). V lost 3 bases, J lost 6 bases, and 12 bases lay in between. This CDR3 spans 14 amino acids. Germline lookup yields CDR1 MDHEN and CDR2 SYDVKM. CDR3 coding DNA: TGTGCCAGCAGTTTCCCACAGGTACCTCAGCCCCAGCATTTT. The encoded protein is CASSFPQVPQPQHF.

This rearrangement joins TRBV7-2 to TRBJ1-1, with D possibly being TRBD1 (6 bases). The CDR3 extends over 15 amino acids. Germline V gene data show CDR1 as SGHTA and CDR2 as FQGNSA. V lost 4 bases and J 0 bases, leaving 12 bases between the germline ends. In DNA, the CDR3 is TGTGCCAGCAGCTCTGTGACAGGAATGAACACTGAAGCTTTCTTT. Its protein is CASSSVTGMNTEAFF. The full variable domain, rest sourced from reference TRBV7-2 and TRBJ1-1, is GAGVSQSPSNKVTEKGKDVELRCDPISGHTALYWYRQSLGQGLEFLIYFQGNSAPDKSGLPSDRFSAERTGGSVSTLTIQRTQQEDSAVYLCASSSVTGMNTEAFFGQGTRLTVV.

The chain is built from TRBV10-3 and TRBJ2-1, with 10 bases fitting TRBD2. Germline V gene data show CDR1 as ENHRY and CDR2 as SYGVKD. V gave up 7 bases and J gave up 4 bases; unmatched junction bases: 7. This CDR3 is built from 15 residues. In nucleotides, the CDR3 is TGTGCCATCAACTCACTAGCGGGACCTTACAATGAGCAGTTCTTC. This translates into CAINSLAGPYNEQFF.

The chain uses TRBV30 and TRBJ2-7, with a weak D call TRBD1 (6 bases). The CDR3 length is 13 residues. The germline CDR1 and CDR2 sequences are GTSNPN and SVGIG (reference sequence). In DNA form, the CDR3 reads TGTGCTAGCACCGGGACATCCTTAAGGGAGCAGTACTTC. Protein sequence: CASTGTSLREQYF. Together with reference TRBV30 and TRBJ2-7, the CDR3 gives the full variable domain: SQTIHQWPATLVQPVGSPLSLECTVEGTSNPNLYWYRQAAGRGLQLLFYSVGIGQISSEVPQNLSASRPQDRQFILSSKKLLLSDSGFYLCASTGTSLREQYFGPGTRLTVT.

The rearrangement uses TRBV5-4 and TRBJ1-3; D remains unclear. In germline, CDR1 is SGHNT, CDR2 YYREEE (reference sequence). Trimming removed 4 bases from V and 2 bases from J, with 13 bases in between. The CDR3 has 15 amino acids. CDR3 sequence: CASSVDLSTGNTIYF. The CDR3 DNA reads TGTGCCAGCAGCGTGGACTTATCTACTGGAAACACCATATATTTT.

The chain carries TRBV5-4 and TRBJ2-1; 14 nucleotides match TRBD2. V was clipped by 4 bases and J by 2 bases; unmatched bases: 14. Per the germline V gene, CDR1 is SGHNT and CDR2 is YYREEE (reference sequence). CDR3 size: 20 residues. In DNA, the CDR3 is TGTGCCAGCAGCGATCCCACCGGGACTAGCGGGAGCAGGACCTACAATGAGCAGTTCTTC. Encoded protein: CASSDPTGTSGSRTYNEQFF.

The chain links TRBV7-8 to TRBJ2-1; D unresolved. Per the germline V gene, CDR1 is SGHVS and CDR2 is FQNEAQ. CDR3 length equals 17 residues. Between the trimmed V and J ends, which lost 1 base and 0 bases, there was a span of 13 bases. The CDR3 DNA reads TGTGCCAGCAGCTTAGTTCTGACACTTAGCTCCTACAATGAGCAGTTCTTC. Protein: CASSLVLTLSSYNEQFF.

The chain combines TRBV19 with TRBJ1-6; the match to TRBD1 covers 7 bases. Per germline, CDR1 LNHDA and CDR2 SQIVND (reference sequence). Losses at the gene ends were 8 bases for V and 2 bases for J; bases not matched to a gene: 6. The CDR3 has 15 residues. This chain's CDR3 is CASSLQGTYNSPLHF. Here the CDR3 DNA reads TGTGCCAGTTCCTTACAGGGGACCTATAATTCACCCCTCCACTTT.

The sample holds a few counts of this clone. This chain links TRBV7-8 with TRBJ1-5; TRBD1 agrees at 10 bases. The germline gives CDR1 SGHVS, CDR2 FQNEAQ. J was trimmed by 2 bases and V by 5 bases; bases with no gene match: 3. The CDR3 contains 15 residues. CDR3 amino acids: CASSVDRGRNQPQHF. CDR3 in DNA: TGTGCCAGCAGCGTAGACAGGGGGCGCAATCAGCCCCAGCATTTT.

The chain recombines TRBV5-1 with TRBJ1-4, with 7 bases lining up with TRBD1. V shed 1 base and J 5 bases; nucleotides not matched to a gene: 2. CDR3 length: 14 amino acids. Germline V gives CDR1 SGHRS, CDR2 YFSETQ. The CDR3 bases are TGCGCCAGCAGCTTGTGGGGACAGAATGAAAAACTGTTTTTT. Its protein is CASSLWGQNEKLFF.

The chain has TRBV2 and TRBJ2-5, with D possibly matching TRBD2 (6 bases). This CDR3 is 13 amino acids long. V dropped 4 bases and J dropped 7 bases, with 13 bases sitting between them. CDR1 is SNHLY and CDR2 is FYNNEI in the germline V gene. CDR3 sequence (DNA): TGTGCCAGCAGTGCGGCGGGGTCTGCGACCCAGTACTTC. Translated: CASSAAGSATQYF.